This T cell receptor (beta chain) was obtained from a study of cytomegalovirus exposure and HLA in healthy donors. Whole-study findings and limits: On later analysis, the bulk of CMV-associated TCR beta chains appeared to be HLA-restricted. Presence/absence analysis assumed near-uniform sequencing depth across donors.

Comments on this clone: Its antigen is unidentified.

With 60 Vbeta and 13 Jbeta primers, the PCR was carried out. Profiled with immunoSEQ multiplex PCR; TCRdb holds only in-frame clones, not every one. The table lists 170,000 or so clones, about three quarters of them singletons. CDR1 and CDR2 (germline): MDHEN, SYDVKM. The CDR3 covers 15 residues. V trimming: 6 bases; J trimming: 2 bases; junction bases outside the gene matches: 3. Specimen: PBMCs. V usage is TRBV28 and J usage is TRBJ1-3; TRBD1 matches 11 bases. The clonotype was recovered from a woman aged 60-75 years in good health and CMV-seropositive. The CDR3 spells CASRGTGGTGNTIYF. CDR3 bases: TGTGCCAGCAGAGGGACAGGGGGGACTGGAAACACCATATATTTT. Using reference TRBV28 and TRBJ1-3 for the parts outside the CDR3, the full variable domain is DVKVTQSSRYLVKRTGEKVFLECVQDMDHENMFWYRQDPGLGLRLIYFSYDVKMKEKGDIPEGYSVSREKKERFSLILESASTNQTSMYLCASRGTGGTGNTIYFGEGSWLTVV.